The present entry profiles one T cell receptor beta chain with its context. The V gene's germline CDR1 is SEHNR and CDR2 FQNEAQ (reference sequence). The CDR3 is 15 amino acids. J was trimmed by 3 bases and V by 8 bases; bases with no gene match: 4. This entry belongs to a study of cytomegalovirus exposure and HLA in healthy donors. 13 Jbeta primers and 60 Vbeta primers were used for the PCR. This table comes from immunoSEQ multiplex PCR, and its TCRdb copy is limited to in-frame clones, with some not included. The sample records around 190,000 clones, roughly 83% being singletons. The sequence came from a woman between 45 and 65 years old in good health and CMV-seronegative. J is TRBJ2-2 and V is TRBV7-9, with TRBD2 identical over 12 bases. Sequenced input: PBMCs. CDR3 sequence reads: CASRTSGDHTGELFF. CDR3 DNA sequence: TGTGCCAGCCGGACTAGCGGGGATCACACCGGGGAGCTGTTTTTT.